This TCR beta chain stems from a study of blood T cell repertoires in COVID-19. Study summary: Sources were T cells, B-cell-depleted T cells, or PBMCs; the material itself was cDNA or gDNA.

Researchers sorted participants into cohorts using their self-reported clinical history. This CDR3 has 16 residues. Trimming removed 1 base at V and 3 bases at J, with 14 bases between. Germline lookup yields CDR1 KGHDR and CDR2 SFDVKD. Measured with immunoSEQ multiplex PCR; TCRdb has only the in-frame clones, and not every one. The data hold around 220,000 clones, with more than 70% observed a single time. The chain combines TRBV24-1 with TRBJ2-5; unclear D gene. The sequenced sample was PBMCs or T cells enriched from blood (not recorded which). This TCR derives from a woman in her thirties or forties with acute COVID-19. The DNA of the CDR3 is TGTGCCACCAGTGATTTCAGGATGGGCAGTAAAGAGACCCAGTACTTC. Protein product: CATSDFRMGSKETQYF.